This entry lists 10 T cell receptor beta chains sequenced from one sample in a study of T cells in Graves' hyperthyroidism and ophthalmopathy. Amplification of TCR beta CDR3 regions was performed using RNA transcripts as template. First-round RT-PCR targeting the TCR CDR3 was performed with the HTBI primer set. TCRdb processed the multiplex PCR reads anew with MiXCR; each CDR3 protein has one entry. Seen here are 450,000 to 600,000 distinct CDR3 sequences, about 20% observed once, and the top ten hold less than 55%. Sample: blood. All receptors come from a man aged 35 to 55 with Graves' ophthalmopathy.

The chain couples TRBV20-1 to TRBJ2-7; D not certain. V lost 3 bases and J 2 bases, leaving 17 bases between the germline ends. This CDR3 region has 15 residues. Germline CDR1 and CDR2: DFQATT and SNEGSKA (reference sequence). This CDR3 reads CSASNQASFTYEQYF. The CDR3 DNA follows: TGCAGTGCTAGTAATCAGGCCTCATTCACCTACGAGCAGTACTTC.

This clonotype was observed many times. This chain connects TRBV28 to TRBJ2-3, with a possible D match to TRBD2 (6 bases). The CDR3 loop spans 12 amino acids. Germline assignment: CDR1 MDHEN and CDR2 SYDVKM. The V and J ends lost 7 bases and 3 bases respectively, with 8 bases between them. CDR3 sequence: CASKGGTDTQYF. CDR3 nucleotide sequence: TGTGCCAGCAAAGGAGGGACAGATACGCAGTATTTT.

The CDR3 coding sequence is TGCAGTGCTAGGGAGGGGTCGACCGAGCAGTACTTC. It translates to CSAREGSTEQYF. J is TRBJ2-7 and V is TRBV20-1; D may be TRBD2 (6 bases). Trimming stripped 3 bases from V and 6 bases from J, with 12 bases between. The V gene's germline CDR1 is DFQATT and CDR2 SNEGSKA (reference sequence). The CDR3 sequence is 12 residues long.

In DNA form, the CDR3 reads TGTGCCAGCAGCCGCCGAAGGAGTACGGGACTAGGAGACAATGAGCAGTTCTTC. It encodes CASSRRRSTGLGDNEQFF. This chain joins TRBV4-2 and TRBJ2-1; 8 bases match TRBD2. Germline-derived CDR1 and CDR2 are LGHNA and YNFKEQ. With 4 bases clipped from V and 5 bases from J, the junction kept 16 bases outside the gene matches. The CDR3 has 18 residues.

The CDR3 nucleotides read TGCGCCAGCACCCCGACAGGGGATAATGAAAAACTGTTTTTT. This translates into CASTPTGDNEKLFF. The chain employs TRBV5-1 and TRBJ1-4, with 8 positions matching TRBD1. The CDR3 has 14 residues. Germline loops: CDR1 SGHRS, CDR2 YFSETQ. The trim removed 6 bases at V and 4 bases at J, leaving 5 bases unmatched. Variable domain in full (rest from reference TRBV5-1 and TRBJ1-4): KAGVTQTPRYLIKTRGQQVTLSCSPISGHRSVSWYQQTPGQGLQFLFEYFSETQRNKGNFPGRFSGRQFSNSRSEMNVSTLELGDSALYLCASTPTGDNEKLFFGSGTQLSVL.

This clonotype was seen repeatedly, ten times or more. The CDR3 sequence is CASSLANRGNEQFF. In nucleotides, the CDR3 is TGCGCCAGCAGCTTGGCGAATCGAGGGAACGAGCAGTTCTTC. This chain uses TRBV5-1 with TRBJ2-1, with a weak D call TRBD2 (5 bases). V gave up 0 bases and J gave up 10 bases, with 14 bases separating them. This CDR3 spans 14 amino acids. Germline V CDR1 and CDR2: SGHRS, YFSETQ. Filled out from reference TRBV5-1 and TRBJ2-1, the complete variable domain reads KAGVTQTPRYLIKTRGQQVTLSCSPISGHRSVSWYQQTPGQGLQFLFEYFSETQRNKGNFPGRFSGRQFSNSRSEMNVSTLELGDSALYLCASSLANRGNEQFFGPGTRLTVL.

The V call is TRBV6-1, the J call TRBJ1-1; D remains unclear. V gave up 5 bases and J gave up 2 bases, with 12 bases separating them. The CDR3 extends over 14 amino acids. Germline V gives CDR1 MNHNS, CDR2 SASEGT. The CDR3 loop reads CASSPTRVNTEAFF. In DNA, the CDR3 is TGTGCCAGCAGTCCGACACGAGTTAACACTGAAGCTTTCTTT.

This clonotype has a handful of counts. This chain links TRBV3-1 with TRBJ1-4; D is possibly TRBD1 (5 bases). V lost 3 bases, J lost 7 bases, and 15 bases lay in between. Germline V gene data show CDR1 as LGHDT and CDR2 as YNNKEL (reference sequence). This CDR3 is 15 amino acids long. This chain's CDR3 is CASSQPGTFLEKLFF. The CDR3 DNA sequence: TGTGCCAGCAGCCAGCCCGGGACCTTCCTTGAAAAACTGTTTTTT.

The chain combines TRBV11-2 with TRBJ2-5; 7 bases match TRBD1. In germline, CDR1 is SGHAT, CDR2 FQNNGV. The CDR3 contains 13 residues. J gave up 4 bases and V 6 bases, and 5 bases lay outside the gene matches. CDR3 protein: CASSSTGSETQYF. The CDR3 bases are TGTGCCAGCAGTTCGACAGGGTCAGAGACCCAGTACTTC.

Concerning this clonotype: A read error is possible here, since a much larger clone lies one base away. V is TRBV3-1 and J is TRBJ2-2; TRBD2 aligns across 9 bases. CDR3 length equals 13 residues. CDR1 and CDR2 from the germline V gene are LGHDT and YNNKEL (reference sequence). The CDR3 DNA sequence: TGTGCCAGCAGCCTAGCGGGGGACGGGGAGCTGCTTTTT. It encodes CASSLAGDGELLF.